This T cell receptor (beta chain) was recovered during a study of beta chain features in type 1 diabetes. Study as a whole: What patients shared with healthy donors was a similar profile of age, gender and cell yields.

The whole isolated RNA underwent reverse transcription, so sequencing captured expressed TCRB transcripts. Assay used: immunoSEQ multiplex PCR; TCRdb lists only in-frame clones, some missing. The sample yields around 400,000 clones, over 13% seen once. This clone has a handful of counts. CDR1 and CDR2 from the germline V gene are SGHTA and FQGTGA. The CDR3 totals 13 residues. V lost 5 bases to trimming and J lost 11 bases; unmatched junction nucleotides: 10. The rearrangement joins TRBV7-3 to TRBJ2-5; 8 positions match TRBD1. The sample was naive CD4+ T cells from blood. The sequence was collected from a woman aged 18-30 years in good health. CDR3 loop: CASSPDRVGEQYF. CDR3 nucleotide sequence: TGTGCCAGCAGCCCGGACAGGGTAGGGGAGCAGTACTTC.